The present T cell receptor (beta chain) was sequenced within a study of spatial heterogeneity in lung cancer. Findings and caveats of the study: One measure, the expanded intratumoral alpha and beta TCR count, tracked tumor mutation counts.

Time point given: sample taken at primary tumor resection. TCRdb re-derived calls from the 5' RACE reads in MiXCR, one entry per CDR3 protein. The sample includes about 7,200 distinct CDR3 sequences, around 10% of them seen just once. This clonotype counts as large. The antigen remains undetermined. CDR3 size: 14 residues. Germline assignment: CDR1 KGHDR and CDR2 SFDVKD. Unmatched junction bases numbered 4, after V lost 6 bases and J lost 3 bases. This clonotype originated in a female donor with early-stage non-small cell lung cancer. This material consisted of lung tumor tissue, taken at surgery. The V and J genes are TRBV24-1 and TRBJ1-5, with TRBD1 identical over 7 bases. The CDR3 coding sequence is TGTGCCACCAGTCAGGGGGGTCTCAATCAGCCCCAGCATTTT. This translates into CATSQGGLNQPQHF.